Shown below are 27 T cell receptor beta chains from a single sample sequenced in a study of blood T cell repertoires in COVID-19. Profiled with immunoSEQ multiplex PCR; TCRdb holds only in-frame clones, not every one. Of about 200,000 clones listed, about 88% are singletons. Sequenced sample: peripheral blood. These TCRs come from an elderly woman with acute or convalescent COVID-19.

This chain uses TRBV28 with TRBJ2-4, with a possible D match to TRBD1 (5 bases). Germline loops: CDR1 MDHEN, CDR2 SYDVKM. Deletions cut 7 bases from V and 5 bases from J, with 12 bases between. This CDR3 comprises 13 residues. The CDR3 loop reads CASNGAGQNIQYF. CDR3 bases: TGTGCCAGCAATGGGGCAGGGCAAAACATTCAGTACTTC.

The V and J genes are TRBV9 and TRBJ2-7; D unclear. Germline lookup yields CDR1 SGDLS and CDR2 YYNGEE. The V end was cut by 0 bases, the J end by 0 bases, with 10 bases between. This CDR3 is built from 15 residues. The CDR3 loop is CASSVDTQSSYEQYF. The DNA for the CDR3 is TGTGCCAGCAGCGTAGATACACAATCCTCCTACGAGCAGTACTTC.

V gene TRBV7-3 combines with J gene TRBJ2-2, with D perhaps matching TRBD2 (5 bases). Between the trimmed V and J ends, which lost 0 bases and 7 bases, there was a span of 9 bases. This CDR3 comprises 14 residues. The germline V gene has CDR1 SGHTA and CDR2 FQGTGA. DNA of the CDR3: TGTGCCAGCAGCTTAACCGGGATCGGCGGGGAGCTGTTTTTT. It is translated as CASSLTGIGGELFF.

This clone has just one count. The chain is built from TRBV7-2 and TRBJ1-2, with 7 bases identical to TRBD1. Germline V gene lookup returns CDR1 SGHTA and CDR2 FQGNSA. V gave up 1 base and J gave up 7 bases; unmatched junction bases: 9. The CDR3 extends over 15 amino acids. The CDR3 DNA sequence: TGTGCCAGCAGCTTAGACCCCGGACAGGCAGGTGGCTACACCTTC. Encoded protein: CASSLDPGQAGGYTF.

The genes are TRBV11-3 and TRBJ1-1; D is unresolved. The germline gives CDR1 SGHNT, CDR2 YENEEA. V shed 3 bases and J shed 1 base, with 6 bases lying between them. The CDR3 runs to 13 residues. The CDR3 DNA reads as TGTGCCAGCAGCTTTCAGGAGAACACTGAAGCTTTCTTT. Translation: CASSFQENTEAFF. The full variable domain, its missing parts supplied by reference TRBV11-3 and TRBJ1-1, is EAGVVQSPRYKIIEKKQPVAFWCNPISGHNTLYWYLQNLGQGPELLIRYENEEAVDDSQLPKDRFSAERLKGVDSTLKIQPAELGDSAVYLCASSFQENTEAFFGQGTRLTVV.

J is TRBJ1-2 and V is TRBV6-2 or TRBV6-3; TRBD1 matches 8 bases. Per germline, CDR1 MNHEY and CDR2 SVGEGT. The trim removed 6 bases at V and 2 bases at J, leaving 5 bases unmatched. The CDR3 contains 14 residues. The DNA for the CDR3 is TGTGCCAGCAGCTCGACAGGGGCGAACTATGGCTACACCTTC. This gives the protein CASSSTGANYGYTF.

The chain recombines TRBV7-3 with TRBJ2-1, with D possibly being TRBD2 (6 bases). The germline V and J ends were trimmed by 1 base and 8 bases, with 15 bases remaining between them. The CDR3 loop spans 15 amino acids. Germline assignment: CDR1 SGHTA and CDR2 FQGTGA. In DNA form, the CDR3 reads TGTGCCAGCAGCTTAATTCCGGGAGAGGGCGATGAGCAGTTCTTC. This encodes CASSLIPGEGDEQFF.

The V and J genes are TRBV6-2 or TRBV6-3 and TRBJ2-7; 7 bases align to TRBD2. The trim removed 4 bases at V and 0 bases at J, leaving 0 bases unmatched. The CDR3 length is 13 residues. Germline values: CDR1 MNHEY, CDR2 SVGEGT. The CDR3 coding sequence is TGTGCCAGCAGTTGGACTAGCTCCTACGAGCAGTACTTC. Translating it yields CASSWTSSYEQYF.

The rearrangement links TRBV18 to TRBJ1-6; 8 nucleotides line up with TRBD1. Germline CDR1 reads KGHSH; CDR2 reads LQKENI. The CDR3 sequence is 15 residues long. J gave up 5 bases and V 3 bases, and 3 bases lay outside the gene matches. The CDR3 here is CASSPWGQDNSPLHF. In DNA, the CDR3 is TGTGCCAGCTCACCCTGGGGACAGGATAATTCACCCCTCCACTTT.

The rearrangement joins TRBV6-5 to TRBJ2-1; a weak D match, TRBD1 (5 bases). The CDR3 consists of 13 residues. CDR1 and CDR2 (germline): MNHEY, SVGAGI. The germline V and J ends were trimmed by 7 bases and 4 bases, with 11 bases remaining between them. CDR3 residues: CASTRQTYNEQFF. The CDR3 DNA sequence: TGTGCCAGCACGCGACAGACTTACAATGAGCAGTTCTTC.

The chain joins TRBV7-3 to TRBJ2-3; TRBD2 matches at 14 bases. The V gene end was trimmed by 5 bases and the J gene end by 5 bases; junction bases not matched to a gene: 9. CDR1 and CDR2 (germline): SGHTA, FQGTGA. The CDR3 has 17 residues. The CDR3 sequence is CASSENPGLAGGDTQYF. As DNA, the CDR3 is TGTGCCAGCAGCGAAAACCCCGGACTAGCGGGAGGAGATACGCAGTATTTT. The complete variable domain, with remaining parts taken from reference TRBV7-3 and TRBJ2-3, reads GAGVSQTPSNKVTEKGKYVELRCDPISGHTALYWYRQSLGQGPEFLIYFQGTGAADDSGLPNDRFFAVRPEGSVSTLKIQRTERGDSAVYLCASSENPGLAGGDTQYFGPGTRLTVL.

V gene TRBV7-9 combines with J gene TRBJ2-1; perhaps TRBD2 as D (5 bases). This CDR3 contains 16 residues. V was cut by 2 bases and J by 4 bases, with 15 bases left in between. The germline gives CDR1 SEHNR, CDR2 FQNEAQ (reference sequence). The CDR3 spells CASSLSLGMTYNEQFF. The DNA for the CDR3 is TGTGCCAGCAGCTTATCTCTCGGGATGACTTACAATGAGCAGTTCTTC.

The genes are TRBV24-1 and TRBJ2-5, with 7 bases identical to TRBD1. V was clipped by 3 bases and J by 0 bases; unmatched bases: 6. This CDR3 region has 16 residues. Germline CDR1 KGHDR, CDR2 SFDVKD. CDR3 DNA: TGTGCCACCAGTGATGGGGGACAGCCAGACCAAGAGACCCAGTACTTC. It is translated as CATSDGGQPDQETQYF.

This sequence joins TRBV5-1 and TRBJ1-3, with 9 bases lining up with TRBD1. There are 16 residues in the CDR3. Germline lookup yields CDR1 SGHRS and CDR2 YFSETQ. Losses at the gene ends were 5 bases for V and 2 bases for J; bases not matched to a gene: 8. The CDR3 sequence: CASSYDRGSAGNTIYF. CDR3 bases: TGCGCCAGCAGTTACGACAGGGGGTCCGCTGGAAACACCATATATTTT. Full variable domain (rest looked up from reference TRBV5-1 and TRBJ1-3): KAGVTQTPRYLIKTRGQQVTLSCSPISGHRSVSWYQQTPGQGLQFLFEYFSETQRNKGNFPGRFSGRQFSNSRSEMNVSTLELGDSALYLCASSYDRGSAGNTIYFGEGSWLTVV.

The CDR3 region is CASSAGEAYGYTF. The CDR3 DNA sequence: TGTGCCAGCAGTGCGGGTGAAGCCTATGGCTACACCTTC. The chain has TRBV2 and TRBJ1-2; D is unclear. In germline, CDR1 is SNHLY, CDR2 FYNNEI. V was trimmed by 4 bases and J by 4 bases, leaving 10 bases between them. The CDR3 is 13 residues long.

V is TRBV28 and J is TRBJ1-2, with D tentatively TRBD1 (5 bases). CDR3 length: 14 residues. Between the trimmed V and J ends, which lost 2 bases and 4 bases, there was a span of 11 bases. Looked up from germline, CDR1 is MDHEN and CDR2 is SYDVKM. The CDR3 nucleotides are TGTGCCAGCAGTTTAAGGGGTCTCTTCTATGGCTACACCTTC. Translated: CASSLRGLFYGYTF.

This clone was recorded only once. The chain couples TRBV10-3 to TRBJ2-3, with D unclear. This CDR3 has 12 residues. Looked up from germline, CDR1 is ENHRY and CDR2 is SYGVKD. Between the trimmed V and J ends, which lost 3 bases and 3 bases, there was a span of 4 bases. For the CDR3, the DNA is TGTGCCATCAGTGATATGACAGATACGCAGTATTTT. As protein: CAISDMTDTQYF.

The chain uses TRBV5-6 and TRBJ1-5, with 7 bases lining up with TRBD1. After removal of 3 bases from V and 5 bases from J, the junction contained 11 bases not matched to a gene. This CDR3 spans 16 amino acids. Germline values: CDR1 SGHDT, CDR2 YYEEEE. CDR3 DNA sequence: TGTGCCAGCAGCTCGGTCCGACAGGGCGGGGATCAGCCCCAGCATTTT. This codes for CASSSVRQGGDQPQHF.

CDR3 loop: CSAGVVEQYF. CDR3 DNA: TGCAGTGCTGGAGTCGTCGAGCAGTACTTC. The chain employs TRBV20-1 and TRBJ2-7; D remains ambiguous. Germline-derived CDR1 and CDR2 are DFQATT and SNEGSKA (reference sequence). CDR3 length equals 10 residues. V was shortened by 5 bases and J by 6 bases, with 8 bases between the two germline ends.

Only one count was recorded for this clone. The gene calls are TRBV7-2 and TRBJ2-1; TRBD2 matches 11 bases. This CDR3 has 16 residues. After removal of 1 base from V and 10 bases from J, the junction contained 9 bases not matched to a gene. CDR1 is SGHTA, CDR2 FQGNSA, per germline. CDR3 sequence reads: CASSLGGLAARMEQFF. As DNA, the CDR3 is TGTGCCAGCAGCTTAGGGGGACTAGCGGCCCGGATGGAGCAGTTCTTC.

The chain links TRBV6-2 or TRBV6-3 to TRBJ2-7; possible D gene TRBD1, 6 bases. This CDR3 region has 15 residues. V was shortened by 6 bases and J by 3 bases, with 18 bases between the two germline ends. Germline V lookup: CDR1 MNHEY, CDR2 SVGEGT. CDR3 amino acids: CASSQAGTHIYEQYF. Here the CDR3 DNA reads TGTGCCAGCAGCCAAGCCGGGACACACATCTACGAGCAGTACTTC.

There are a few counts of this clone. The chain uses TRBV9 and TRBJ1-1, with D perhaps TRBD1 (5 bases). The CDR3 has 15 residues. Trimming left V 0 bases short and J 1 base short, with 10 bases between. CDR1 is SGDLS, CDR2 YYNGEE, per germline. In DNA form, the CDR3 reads TGTGCCAGCAGCGTAGTTGCAGGGTCGAACACTGAAGCTTTCTTT. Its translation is CASSVVAGSNTEAFF.

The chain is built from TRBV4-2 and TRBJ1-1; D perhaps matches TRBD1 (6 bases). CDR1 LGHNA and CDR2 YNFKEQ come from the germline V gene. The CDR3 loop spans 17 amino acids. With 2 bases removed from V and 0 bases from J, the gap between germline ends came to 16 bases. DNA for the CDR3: TGTGCCAGCAGCCAATCCGAGACAGGTACTATGAACACTGAAGCTTTCTTT. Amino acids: CASSQSETGTMNTEAFF.

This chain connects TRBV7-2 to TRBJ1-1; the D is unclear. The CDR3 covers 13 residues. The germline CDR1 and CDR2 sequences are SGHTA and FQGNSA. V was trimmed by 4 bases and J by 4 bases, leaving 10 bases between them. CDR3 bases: TGTGCCAGCAGCTACCCTTCGGTCACTGAAGCTTTCTTT. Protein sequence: CASSYPSVTEAFF.

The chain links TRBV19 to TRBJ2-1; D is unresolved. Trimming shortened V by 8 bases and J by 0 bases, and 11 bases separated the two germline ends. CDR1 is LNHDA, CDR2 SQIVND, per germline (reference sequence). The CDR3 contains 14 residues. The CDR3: CASHSRSSYNEQFF. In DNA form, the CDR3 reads TGTGCCAGTCATAGCAGAAGCTCCTACAATGAGCAGTTCTTC.

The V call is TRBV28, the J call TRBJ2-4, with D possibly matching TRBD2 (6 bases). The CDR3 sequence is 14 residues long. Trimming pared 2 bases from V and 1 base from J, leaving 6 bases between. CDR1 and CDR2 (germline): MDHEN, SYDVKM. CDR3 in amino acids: CASSLGGAKNIQYF. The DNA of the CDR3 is TGTGCCAGCAGTTTAGGGGGGGCCAAAAACATTCAGTACTTC. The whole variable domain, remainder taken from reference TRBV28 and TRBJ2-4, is DVKVTQSSRYLVKRTGEKVFLECVQDMDHENMFWYRQDPGLGLRLIYFSYDVKMKEKGDIPEGYSVSREKKERFSLILESASTNQTSMYLCASSLGGAKNIQYFGAGTRLSVL.

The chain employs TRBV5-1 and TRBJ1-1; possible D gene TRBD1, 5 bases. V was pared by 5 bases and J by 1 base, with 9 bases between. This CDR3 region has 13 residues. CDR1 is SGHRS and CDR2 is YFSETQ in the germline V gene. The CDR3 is CASRGGRNTEAFF. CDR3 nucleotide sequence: TGCGCCAGCAGGGGGGGAAGGAACACTGAAGCTTTCTTT.